This T cell receptor (beta chain) emerged from a study of vaccination and CD4 T cells after COVID-19. Looking at the study overall: Either a CEFX pool, an HIV-1 Nef pool, or no peptide was added to control cultures.

With respect to this clonotype: The antigen remains unidentified. Relative to the germline gene, one junction end is altered; a read error may explain this.

Scientists ran DNA taken from cultured CD4+ T cells through the Oncomine TCR Beta short-read assay for sequencing. Once CD4+ T cells had been cultured, genomic DNA was extracted from them. TCRdb used MiXCR to reprocess the PCR reads, holding one entry per CDR3 protein. The repertoire consists of more than 9,000 distinct CDR3 sequences, with 31% occurring once and the leading ten covering roughly 23%. Germline V gene lookup returns CDR1 SSHAT and CDR2 FNYEAQ (reference sequence). CDR3 size: 14 residues. Treatment here: roughly 10-day PBMC culture with coronavirus spike peptide pools or control peptides (ViraFEST assay). Prior to the COVID-19 pandemic (2011-2018), the unexposed donor's CD4+ T cells were collected. Before TCRs were sequenced, ViraFEST expanded antigen-specific T cells with peptide pools.

The TCR was taken from a human donor in good health. The sample consisted of CD4+ T cells from blood, cultured in vitro. The chain joins TRBV7-7 to TRBJ2-3; D remains unclear. The CDR3 DNA reads TGTGCTAGCAGCTTATTGGGGTCCACAGATACGCAGTATTTT. Amino acid sequence: CASSLLGSTDTQYF. Full variable domain (remainder filled in from reference TRBV7-7 and TRBJ2-3): GAGVSQSPRYKVTKRGQDVTLRCDPISSHATLYWYQQALGQGPEFLTYFNYEAQPDKSGLPSDRFSAERPEGSISTLTIQRTEQRDSAMYRCASSLLGSTDTQYFGPGTRLTVL.